These T cell receptor beta chains were read from a single sample in a study of CD8+ T cells in alopecia areata. Clones were sequenced by immunoSEQ multiplex PCR, and TCRdb holds only the in-frame ones, with some missing. The table includes almost 250,000 clones, about two thirds detected once. This material consisted of CD4+ T cells sorted from blood, taken at week 0. Source of these receptors: a human donor with alopecia areata. Both conserved end residues are part of each CDR3. Fields, in order: J gene, clone size, V gene, D gene, CDR3 protein, CDR3 DNA. The D gene is left open where the match is weak. A clone size is listed for some rows: how often the clone was seen (once, few, many), or a class if it is expanded.

>TRBJ1-2|-|TRBV30|-
CAWSPLIIEDGYTF
TGTGCCTGGAGTCCCTTGATCATTGAAGATGGCTACACCTTC
>TRBJ1-6|few|TRBV5-1|-
CASSLGIQGPGNSPLHF
TGCGCCAGCAGCTTGGGAATACAGGGACCGGGGAATTCACCCCTCCACTTT
>TRBJ2-1|-|TRBV7-9|-
CASSRLGNEQFF
TGTGCCAGCAGCCGTCTGGGCAATGAGCAGTTCTTC
>TRBJ1-1|-|TRBV30|-
CAWSVSGGTEAFF
TGTGCCTGGAGTGTATCTGGGGGCACTGAAGCTTTCTTT
>TRBJ2-3|once|TRBV7-9|-
CASNRGLGSTDTQYF
TGTGCCAGCAACCGGGGCCTGGGAAGCACAGATACGCAGTATTTT
>TRBJ1-1|-|TRBV16|-
CASSQSGLNTEAFF
TGTGCCAGCAGCCAATCTGGATTGAACACTGAAGCTTTCTTT
>TRBJ2-1|-|TRBV7-6|-
CASSSLSSYNEQFF
TGTGCCAGCAGCTCCCTTTCCTCCTACAATGAGCAGTTCTTC
>TRBJ2-7|-|TRBV5-1|TRBD1
CASSFGQGLYEQYF
TGCGCCAGCAGCTTCGGACAGGGACTCTACGAGCAGTACTTC
>TRBJ2-1|-|TRBV30|-
CAWSGYPYNEQFF
TGTGCCTGGAGTGGTTACCCGTACAATGAGCAGTTCTTC
>TRBJ2-5|-|TRBV27|TRBD2
CASRGLAASETQYF
TGTGCCAGCCGGGGACTAGCTGCCAGTGAGACCCAGTACTTC
>TRBJ2-7|-|TRBV15|-
CATSRDADRNYEQYF
TGTGCCACCAGCAGAGATGCCGACAGGAACTACGAGCAGTACTTC
>TRBJ2-3|-|TRBV20-1|-
CSAGPVDTQYF
TGCAGTGCCGGACCGGTCGATACGCAGTATTTT
>TRBJ2-2|-|TRBV30|-
CAWSAGASTGELFF
TGTGCCTGGAGTGCAGGGGCGTCCACCGGGGAGCTGTTTTTT
>TRBJ1-1|-|TRBV29-1|-
CSVEVRKGNFMNTEAFF
TGCAGCGTTGAGGTCCGAAAAGGTAACTTCATGAACACTGAAGCTTTCTTT
>TRBJ2-1|-|TRBV5-4|-
CASSLGQGLHNEQFF
TGTGCCAGCAGCTTGGGGCAGGGCCTTCACAATGAGCAGTTCTTC
>TRBJ2-1|-|TRBV2|-
CASSEAGGDYNEQFF
TGTGCCAGCAGTGAAGCGGGGGGTGACTACAATGAGCAGTTCTTC
>TRBJ2-2|-|TRBV10-3|TRBD1
CAITPGQSSNTGELFF
TGTGCCATCACGCCGGGACAGAGTTCGAACACCGGGGAGCTGTTTTTT
>TRBJ1-2|-|TRBV25-1|TRBD1
CASSGQRGQGYTF
TGTGCCAGCAGTGGTCAAAGGGGGCAGGGCTACACCTTC
>TRBJ2-7|few|TRBV7-2|TRBD1
CASSQGFRTGIYEQYF
TGTGCCAGCAGCCAAGGATTCCGGACAGGGATCTACGAGCAGTACTTC
>TRBJ1-1|-|TRBV5-1|TRBD1
CASGFRQGAEAFF
TGCGCCAGCGGATTCCGACAGGGCGCTGAAGCTTTCTTT
>TRBJ2-3|-|TRBV4-1|TRBD2
CASSPSAGGLADTQYF
TGCGCCAGCAGCCCTTCAGCGGGGGGGCTAGCGGATACGCAGTATTTT
>TRBJ2-2|-|TRBV5-4|-
CASSLPPNTGELFF
TGTGCCAGCAGCTTGCCCCCGAACACCGGGGAGCTGTTTTTT
>TRBJ1-5|-|TRBV5-6|-
CASSSLRGRHSNQPQHF
TGTGCCAGCAGCTCCCTGAGGGGCAGACATAGCAATCAGCCCCAGCATTTT
>TRBJ2-2|-|TRBV4-2|TRBD2
CASSQAAGLAGGHSGELFF
TGTGCCAGCAGCCAAGCCGCGGGGCTAGCGGGGGGGCATTCCGGGGAGCTGTTTTTT
>TRBJ1-2|few|TRBV9|TRBD1
CASSPDRGGYTF
TGTGCCAGCAGCCCCGACAGGGGTGGCTACACCTTC
>TRBJ1-1|-|TRBV29-1|-
CSVESPVQNTEAFF
TGCAGCGTTGAAAGCCCCGTACAGAACACTGAAGCTTTCTTT
>TRBJ2-3|-|TRBV29-1|-
CSLRGSSTDTQYF
TGCAGCCTAAGGGGGAGCAGCACAGATACGCAGTATTTT
>TRBJ1-2|-|TRBV29-1|-
CSVEAVGSNYGYTF
TGCAGCGTTGAGGCCGTGGGGTCGAACTATGGCTACACCTTC
>TRBJ1-3|few|TRBV6-5|-
CATFLSPAGNTIYF
TGTGCCACTTTCCTTTCCCCGGCGGGAAACACCATATATTTT
>TRBJ2-5|few|TRBV30|TRBD2
CAWSGGTSGKETQYF
TGTGCCTGGAGTGGAGGGACTAGCGGCAAAGAGACCCAGTACTTC
>TRBJ2-6|-|TRBV5-1|-
CASSLLGEVTF
TGCGCCAGCAGCTTGTTAGGTGAAGTGACTTTC
>TRBJ2-5|-|TRBV29-1|TRBD1
CSVLRDRGPETQYF
TGCAGCGTTCTCCGGGACAGGGGGCCGGAGACCCAGTACTTC
>TRBJ1-4|-|TRBV7-2|TRBD1
CASSQTGRGEKLFF
TGTGCCAGCAGCCAGACAGGGCGAGGTGAAAAACTGTTTTTT
>TRBJ2-3|-|TRBV30|TRBD1
CALQGFGDTQYF
TGTGCACTACAGGGGTTTGGGGATACGCAGTATTTT
>TRBJ2-3|-|TRBV5-1|-
CASSLEGRADTQYF
TGCGCCAGCAGCTTGGAGGGCAGGGCGGATACGCAGTATTTT
>TRBJ2-3|-|TRBV29-1|-
CSVGAGNPGDTQYF
TGCAGCGTTGGGGCGGGGAACCCGGGAGATACGCAGTATTTT
>TRBJ2-2|-|TRBV30|TRBD1
CAWRGQGVAGGELFF
TGTGCCTGGAGGGGACAGGGGGTAGCGGGCGGGGAGCTGTTTTTT